The 15 T cell receptor beta chains below all came from one sample that was sequenced in a study of T-cell memory formation after mild COVID-19. TCRdb ran MiXCR on the 5' RACE reads and lists one entry per CDR3 protein. The sample has about 110,000 distinct CDR3 sequences, roughly a sixth seen once. What was sequenced was PBMCs or a T cell subset sorted from them (not recorded which). All receptors come from a young man who had mild COVID-19 (a few samples of this study predate the infection). Cell type and time point are not known.

The chain joins TRBV5-6 to TRBJ1-5; D might be TRBD1 (5 bases). The length of the CDR3 is 14 residues. Germline V CDR1 and CDR2: SGHDT, YYEEEE. With 1 base removed from V and 7 bases from J, the gap between germline ends came to 12 bases. The CDR3 DNA sequence: TGTGCCAGCAGCTTGCAGGGTATAGGCCAGCCCCAGCATTTT. Its translation is CASSLQGIGQPQHF.

This clonotype occurred a few times. The genes are TRBV20-1 and TRBJ1-2; D unclear. This CDR3 spans 11 amino acids. V lost 5 bases, J lost 7 bases, and 11 bases lay in between. In germline, CDR1 is DFQATT, CDR2 SNEGSKA (reference sequence). Here the CDR3 reads CSASFRGGYTF. CDR3 coding DNA: TGCAGTGCTTCTTTCCGGGGTGGCTACACCTTC.

In this sample, this clonotype turned up a few times. The V call is TRBV18, the J call TRBJ1-1; tentative D call: TRBD1 (5 bases). V was shortened by 3 bases and J by 10 bases, with 18 bases between the two germline ends. The germline CDR1 and CDR2 sequences are KGHSH and LQKENI. The CDR3 is 14 residues long. CDR3 nucleotides: TGTGCCAGCTCACCGTCGGGGCAGTCAAGGGGAGCTTTCTTT. Translation gives CASSPSGQSRGAFF.

This clonotype was observed a handful of times. The V gene is TRBV20-1, the J gene TRBJ2-3, with 8 bases aligning to TRBD2. The germline V gene encodes CDR1 DFQATT and CDR2 SNEGSKA (reference sequence). CDR3 length: 15 residues. V lost 3 bases, J lost 6 bases, and 11 bases stayed unmatched. CDR3 DNA: TGCAGTGCTAGTGCCCTTGGAGCGGGGGAGGATACGCAGTATTTT. It yields the protein CSASALGAGEDTQYF.

V gene TRBV4-2 combines with J gene TRBJ2-3; D gene ambiguous. Germline CDR1 LGHNA, CDR2 YNFKEQ. Trimming shortened V by 4 bases and J by 6 bases, and 8 bases separated the two germline ends. The CDR3 is 12 amino acids. The CDR3 sequence: CASSRGLDTQYF. The DNA for the CDR3 is TGTGCCAGCAGCCGTGGATTGGATACGCAGTATTTT.

This clonotype was seen a few times. This sequence joins TRBV5-1 and TRBJ2-1, with a tentative D call TRBD2 (7 bases). Trimming took off 1 base at V and 9 bases at J, with 20 bases between the two ends. CDR1 and CDR2 from the germline V gene are SGHRS and YFSETQ. The CDR3 length is 16 residues. In DNA, the CDR3 is TGCGCCAGCAGCTTGAGGGGGGGGCCGGGGACTCGTGAGCAGTTCTTC. Translated: CASSLRGGPGTREQFF.

This chain uses TRBV2 with TRBJ2-3, with no clear D. CDR1 is SNHLY, CDR2 FYNNEI, per germline. This CDR3 comprises 12 residues. V was clipped by 4 bases and J by 1 base, with 3 bases between them. The CDR3 DNA sequence: TGTGCCAGCAGTGTAGGCACAGATACGCAGTATTTT. Translating gives CASSVGTDTQYF.

In its sample, this clonotype was seen many times. The genes are TRBV6-1 and TRBJ2-7, with D possibly being TRBD2 (5 bases). From germline, CDR1 is MNHNS and CDR2 SASEGT. The V gene lost 0 bases and the J gene lost 7 bases, with 10 bases spanning the gap. This CDR3 contains 13 residues. The CDR3 here is CASSEARPGEQYV. CDR3 sequence (DNA): TGTGCCAGCAGTGAAGCCCGACCGGGGGAGCAGTACGTC.

This clonotype appeared a few times. The V call is TRBV6-5, the J call TRBJ2-2, with 8 bases fitting TRBD2. Germline CDR1 reads MNHEY; CDR2 reads SVGAGI. The CDR3 contains 17 residues. V was clipped by 5 bases and J by 1 base; unmatched bases: 9. The CDR3 bases are TGTGCCAGCAGTCTACGGGGGGGAGCGGGGAACACCGGGGAGCTGTTTTTT. Its protein product is CASSLRGGAGNTGELFF.

A few counts support this clonotype. The chain is built from TRBV28 and TRBJ2-1, with TRBD1 identical over 8 bases. Germline V lookup: CDR1 MDHEN, CDR2 SYDVKM. This CDR3 region has 13 residues. J was trimmed by 8 bases and V by 7 bases; bases with no gene match: 7. CDR3 in amino acids: CASMRSGGHEQFF. In nucleotides, the CDR3 is TGTGCCAGCATGAGGTCAGGGGGCCATGAGCAGTTCTTC.

In its sample, this clonotype was seen a few times. V and J are TRBV12-3 or TRBV12-4 and TRBJ2-7; no definite D call. V lost 2 bases, J lost 6 bases, and 5 bases lay in between. CDR3 length: 11 amino acids. For the CDR3, the DNA is TGTGCCAGCAGTTTATTTTCCGAGCAGTACTTC. Encoded protein: CASSLFSEQYF.

This clonotype was observed a few times. The chain carries TRBV7-8 and TRBJ2-3; the D gene is possibly TRBD2 (7 bases). The V gene's germline CDR1 is SGHVS and CDR2 FQNEAQ. The CDR3 has 13 residues. The germline V and J ends were trimmed by 7 bases and 1 base, with 9 bases remaining between them. The CDR3 DNA is TGTGCCAGCAACGGGGGGCGCACAGATACGCAGTATTTT. Protein sequence: CASNGGRTDTQYF.

J is TRBJ2-5 and V is TRBV12-3 or TRBV12-4; the D gene is possibly TRBD1 (6 bases). V lost 8 bases, J lost 7 bases, and 14 bases lay in between. The CDR3 consists of 12 residues. CDR3 DNA sequence: TGTGCCAGCCTCTCCGTCAGGGGGACCCAGTACTTC. Its protein product is CASLSVRGTQYF.

This clonotype turned up a few times. The J gene is TRBJ2-1, the V gene TRBV2; possible D gene TRBD2, 5 bases. Deletions cut 8 bases from V and 10 bases from J, with 15 bases between. The V gene's germline CDR1 is SNHLY and CDR2 FYNNEI. The length of the CDR3 is 12 residues. CDR3 nucleotide sequence: TGTGCCAGCTGCGTGAGCGGCGGAGAGCAGTTCTTC. This gives the protein CASCVSGGEQFF. Full variable domain (rest looked up from reference TRBV2 and TRBJ2-1): EPEVTQTPSHQVTQMGQEVILRCVPISNHLYFYWYRQILGQKVEFLVSFYNNEISEKSEIFDDQFSVERPDGSNFTLKIRSTKLEDSAMYFCASCVSGGEQFFGPGTRLTVL.

This clonotype was counted a few times. V usage is TRBV5-1 and J usage is TRBJ2-1; D gene unclear. The V gene lost 0 bases and the J gene lost 10 bases, with 5 bases spanning the gap. This CDR3 spans 11 amino acids. Germline CDR1 is SGHRS and CDR2 is YFSETQ. CDR3 nucleotides: TGCGCCAGCAGCTTGGCCGGGGAGCAGTTCTTC. Translation: CASSLAGEQFF.